This T cell receptor (beta chain) stems from a study of blood T cell repertoires in COVID-19. The overall study: There were acute and convalescent COVID-19 samples, and they came from the United States, Italy and Spain.

After removal of 5 bases from V and 5 bases from J, the junction contained 12 bases not matched to a gene. Germline V gene sequence: CDR1 SGHNT, CDR2 YYREEE (reference sequence). CDR3 size: 15 residues. The method was immunoSEQ multiplex PCR; TCRdb's version includes in-frame clones alone and lacks a portion of them. The repertoire holds 40,000 to 55,000 clones, around 90% seen once, with about 26% in the top ten. This sequence originates from a human donor in a cohort sampled during active COVID-19. The rearrangement links TRBV5-4 to TRBJ2-5; 7 positions match TRBD2. Sequenced material: peripheral blood. CDR3 in amino acids: CASSLRRRGIETQYF. CDR3 sequence (DNA): TGTGCCAGCAGTCTCCGTCGGCGGGGGATTGAGACCCAGTACTTC.